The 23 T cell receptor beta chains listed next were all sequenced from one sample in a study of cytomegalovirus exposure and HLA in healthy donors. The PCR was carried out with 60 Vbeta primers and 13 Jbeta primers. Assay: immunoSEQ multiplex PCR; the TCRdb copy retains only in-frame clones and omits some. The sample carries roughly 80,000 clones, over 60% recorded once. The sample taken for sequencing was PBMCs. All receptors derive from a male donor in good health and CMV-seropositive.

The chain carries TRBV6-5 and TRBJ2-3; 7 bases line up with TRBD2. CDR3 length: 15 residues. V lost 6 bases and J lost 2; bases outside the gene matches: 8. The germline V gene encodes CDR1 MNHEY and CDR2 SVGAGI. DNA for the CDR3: TGTGCCAGCAGAAGCTCAGCGGGGAACACAGATACGCAGTATTTT. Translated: CASRSSAGNTDTQYF.

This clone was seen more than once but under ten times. The DNA for the CDR3 is TGCAGCGTTGAAGACTACCTTCGACAAGAGACCCAGTACTTC. Translation gives CSVEDYLRQETQYF. V usage is TRBV29-1 and J usage is TRBJ2-5; no definite D call. Trimming took 0 bases from V and 2 from J, leaving 10 bases between them. Germline CDR1 reads SQVTM; CDR2 reads ANQGSEA. The CDR3 consists of 14 residues.

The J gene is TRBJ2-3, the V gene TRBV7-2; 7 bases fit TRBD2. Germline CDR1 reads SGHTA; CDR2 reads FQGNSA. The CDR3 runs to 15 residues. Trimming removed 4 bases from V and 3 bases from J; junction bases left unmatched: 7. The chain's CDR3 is CASSSGGRRTDTQYF. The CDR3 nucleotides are TGTGCCAGCAGCTCCGGCGGGAGAAGGACAGATACGCAGTATTTT.

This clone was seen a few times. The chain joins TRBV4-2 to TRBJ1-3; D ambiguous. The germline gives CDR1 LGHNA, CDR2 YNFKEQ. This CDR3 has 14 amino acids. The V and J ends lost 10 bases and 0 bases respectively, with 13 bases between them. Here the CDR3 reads CATGGLSSGNTIYF. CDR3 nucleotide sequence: TGTGCCACCGGCGGGTTAAGCTCTGGAAACACCATATATTTT.

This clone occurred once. Written as DNA, the CDR3 is TGTGCCAGCAGACCTAGGGAGAGCGGCTACGAGCAGTACTTC. This translates into CASRPRESGYEQYF. The chain couples TRBV6-5 to TRBJ2-7; a weak D match, TRBD2 (5 bases). Trimming took off 6 bases at V and 3 bases at J, with 15 bases between the two ends. The CDR3 consists of 14 residues. Germline V lookup: CDR1 MNHEY, CDR2 SVGAGI.

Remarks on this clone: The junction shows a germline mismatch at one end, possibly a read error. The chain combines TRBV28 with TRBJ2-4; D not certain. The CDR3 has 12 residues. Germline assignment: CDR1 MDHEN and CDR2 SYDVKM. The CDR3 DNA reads TGTGCCAGCACTTTAGAGGCCAACATTCAGTACTTC. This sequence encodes CASTLEANIQYF.

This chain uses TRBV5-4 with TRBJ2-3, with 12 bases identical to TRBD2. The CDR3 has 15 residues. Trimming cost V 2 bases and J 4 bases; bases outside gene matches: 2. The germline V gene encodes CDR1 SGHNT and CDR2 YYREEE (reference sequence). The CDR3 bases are TGTGCCAGCAGCTTAGGGACTAGCGGGCCAGATACGCAGTATTTT. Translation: CASSLGTSGPDTQYF.

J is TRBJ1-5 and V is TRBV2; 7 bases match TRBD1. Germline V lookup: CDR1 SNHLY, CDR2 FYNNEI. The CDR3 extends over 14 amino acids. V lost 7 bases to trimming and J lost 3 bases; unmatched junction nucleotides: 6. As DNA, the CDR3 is TGTGCCAGCATTGCAGGGGGTAACAATCAGCCCCAGCATTTT. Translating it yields CASIAGGNNQPQHF.

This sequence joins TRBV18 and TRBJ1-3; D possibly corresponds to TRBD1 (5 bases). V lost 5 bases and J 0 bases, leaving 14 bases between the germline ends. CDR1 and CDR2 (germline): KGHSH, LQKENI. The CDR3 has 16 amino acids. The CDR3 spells CASSSGLPSSGNTIYF. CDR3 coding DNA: TGTGCCAGCTCATCGGGACTCCCGAGCTCTGGAAACACCATATATTTT.

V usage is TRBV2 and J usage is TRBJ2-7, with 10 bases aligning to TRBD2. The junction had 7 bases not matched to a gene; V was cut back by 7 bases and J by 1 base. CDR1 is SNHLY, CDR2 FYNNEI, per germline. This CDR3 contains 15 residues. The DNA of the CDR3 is TGTGCCAGCATCCTCGGACTAGCGGCATCCTACGAGCAGTACTTC. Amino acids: CASILGLAASYEQYF.

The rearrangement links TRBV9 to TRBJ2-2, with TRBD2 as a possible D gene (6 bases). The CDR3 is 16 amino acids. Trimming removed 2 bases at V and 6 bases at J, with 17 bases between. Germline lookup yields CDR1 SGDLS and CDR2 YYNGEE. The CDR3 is CASSVAGRAYPGELFF. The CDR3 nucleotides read TGTGCCAGCAGCGTCGCGGGGCGGGCTTACCCCGGGGAGCTGTTTTTT.

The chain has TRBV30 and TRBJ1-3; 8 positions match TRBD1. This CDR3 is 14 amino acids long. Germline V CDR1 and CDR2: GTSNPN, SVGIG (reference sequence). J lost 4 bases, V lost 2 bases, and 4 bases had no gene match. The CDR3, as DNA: TGTGCCTGGAGTAGACAGGGGACGGGAAACACCATATATTTT. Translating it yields CAWSRQGTGNTIYF. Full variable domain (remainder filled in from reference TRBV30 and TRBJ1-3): SQTIHQWPATLVQPVGSPLSLECTVEGTSNPNLYWYRQAAGRGLQLLFYSVGIGQISSEVPQNLSASRPQDRQFILSSKKLLLSDSGFYLCAWSRQGTGNTIYFGEGSWLTVV.

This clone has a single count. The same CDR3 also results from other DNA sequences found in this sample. CDR3 sequence reads: CASSQAYTEAFF. DNA for the CDR3: TGTGCCAGCAGCCAAGCATACACTGAAGCTTTCTTT. The V gene is TRBV14, the J gene TRBJ1-1; no reliable D call. Germline values: CDR1 SGHDN, CDR2 FVKESK. This CDR3 has 12 amino acids. The germline V and J ends were trimmed by 1 base and 3 bases, with 3 bases remaining between them.

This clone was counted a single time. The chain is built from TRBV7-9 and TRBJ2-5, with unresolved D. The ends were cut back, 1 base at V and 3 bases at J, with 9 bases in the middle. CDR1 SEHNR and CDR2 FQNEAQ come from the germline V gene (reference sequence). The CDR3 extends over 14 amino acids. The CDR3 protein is CASSLGAGKETQYF. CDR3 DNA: TGTGCCAGCAGCTTAGGCGCAGGCAAAGAGACCCAGTACTTC.

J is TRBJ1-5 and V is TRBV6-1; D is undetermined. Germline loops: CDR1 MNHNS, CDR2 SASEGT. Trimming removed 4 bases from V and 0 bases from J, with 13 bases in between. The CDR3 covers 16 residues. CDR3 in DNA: TGTGCCAGCAGTGTACAACACGTCGATAGCAATCAGCCCCAGCATTTT. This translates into CASSVQHVDSNQPQHF.

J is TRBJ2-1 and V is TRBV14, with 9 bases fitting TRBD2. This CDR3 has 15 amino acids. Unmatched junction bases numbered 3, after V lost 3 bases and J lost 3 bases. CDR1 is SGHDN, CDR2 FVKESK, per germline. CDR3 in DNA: TGTGCCAGCAGCCATAGCGGGAGTCACTACAATGAGCAGTTCTTC. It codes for CASSHSGSHYNEQFF.

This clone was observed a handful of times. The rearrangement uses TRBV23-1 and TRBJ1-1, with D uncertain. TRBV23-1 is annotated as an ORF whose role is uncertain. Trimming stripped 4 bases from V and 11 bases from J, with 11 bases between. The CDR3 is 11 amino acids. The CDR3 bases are TGCGCCAGCAGTCTGCGGACTAGGGCTTTCTTT. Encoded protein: CASSLRTRAFF.

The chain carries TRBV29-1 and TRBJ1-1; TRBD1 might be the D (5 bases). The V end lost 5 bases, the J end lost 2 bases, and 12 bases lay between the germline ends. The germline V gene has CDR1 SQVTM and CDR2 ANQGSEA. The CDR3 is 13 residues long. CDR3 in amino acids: CSVQLQANTEAFF. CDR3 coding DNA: TGCAGCGTTCAATTACAGGCTAACACTGAAGCTTTCTTT.

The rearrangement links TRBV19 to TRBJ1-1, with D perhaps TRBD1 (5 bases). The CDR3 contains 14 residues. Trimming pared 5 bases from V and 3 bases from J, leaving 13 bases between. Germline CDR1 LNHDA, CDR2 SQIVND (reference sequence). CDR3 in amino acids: CASSVRQIDTEAFF. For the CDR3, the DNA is TGTGCCAGTAGTGTAAGACAGATTGACACTGAAGCTTTCTTT.

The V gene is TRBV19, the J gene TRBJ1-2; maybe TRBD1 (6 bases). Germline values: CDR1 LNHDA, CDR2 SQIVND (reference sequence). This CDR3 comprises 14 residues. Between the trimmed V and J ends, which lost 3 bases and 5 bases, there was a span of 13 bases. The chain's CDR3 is CASSMKDSTYGYTF. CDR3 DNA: TGTGCCAGTAGTATGAAGGACAGCACTTATGGCTACACCTTC. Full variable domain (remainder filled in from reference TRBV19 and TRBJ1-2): DGGITQSPKYLFRKEGQNVTLSCEQNLNHDAMYWYRQDPGQGLRLIYYSQIVNDFQKGDIAEGYSVSREKKESFPLTVTSAQKNPTAFYLCASSMKDSTYGYTFGSGTRLTVV.

Here the CDR3 reads CASSFLRVGYEQYF. The CDR3, as DNA: TGTGCCAGCAGCTTTCTCAGGGTAGGTTACGAGCAGTACTTC. This chain connects TRBV5-5 to TRBJ2-7, with a possible D match to TRBD1 (5 bases). The CDR3 sequence is 14 residues long. The germline V gene encodes CDR1 SGHKS and CDR2 YYEKEE (reference sequence). V was clipped by 2 bases and J by 4 bases, with 13 bases between them.

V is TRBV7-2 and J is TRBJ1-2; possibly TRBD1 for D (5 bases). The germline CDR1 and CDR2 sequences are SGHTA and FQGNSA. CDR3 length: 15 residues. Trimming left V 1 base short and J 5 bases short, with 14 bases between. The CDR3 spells CASSLVTGGGYGYTF. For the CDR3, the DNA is TGTGCCAGCAGCTTAGTAACGGGGGGGGGTTATGGCTACACCTTC.

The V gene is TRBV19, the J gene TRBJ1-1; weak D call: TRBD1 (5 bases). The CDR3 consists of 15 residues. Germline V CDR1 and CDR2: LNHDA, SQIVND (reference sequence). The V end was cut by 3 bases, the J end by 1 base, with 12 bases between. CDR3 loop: CASSMGGAQNTEAFF. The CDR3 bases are TGTGCCAGTAGTATGGGAGGGGCCCAGAACACTGAAGCTTTCTTT.